The 23 T cell receptor beta chains in this list originate from one sample, sequenced in a study of vaccination and CD4 T cells after COVID-19. These receptors' targets are unknown. Sequencing of DNA taken from cultured CD4+ T cells relied on the Oncomine TCR Beta short-read assay. In TCRdb, the PCR reads were re-called with MiXCR into one record per CDR3 protein. Altogether around 14,000 distinct CDR3 sequences are present, under 60% being singletons, with the ten largest covering approximately 8%. The treatment is: roughly 11-day PBMC culture with coronavirus spike peptide pools or control peptides (ViraFEST assay). Sequencing input: CD4+ T cells from blood, cultured in vitro. These receptors were taken from a human donor who had recovered from COVID-19.

This clonotype was counted a few times. This sequence joins TRBV18 and TRBJ1-1; D is unclear. This CDR3 is built from 11 residues. Germline V CDR1 and CDR2: KGHSH, LQKENI. With 4 bases removed from V and 7 bases from J, the gap between germline ends came to 7 bases. The CDR3 protein is CASSRKNEAFF. The CDR3 coding sequence is TGTGCCAGCTCACGAAAAAATGAAGCTTTCTTT.

This rearrangement joins TRBV20-1 to TRBJ2-5; the match to TRBD2 covers 9 bases. V shed 4 bases, J shed 5 bases, and the junction held 5 bases outside the gene matches. Germline-derived CDR1 and CDR2 are DFQATT and SNEGSKA (reference sequence). The CDR3 runs to 13 residues. In DNA, the CDR3 is TGCAGTGCTACAGCGGGAGGTGAGGAGACCCAGTACTTC. Translated, it gives CSATAGGEETQYF.

The chain employs TRBV11-2 and TRBJ2-7; D not certain. The CDR3 consists of 15 residues. V lost 0 bases and J 3 bases, leaving 12 bases between the germline ends. Per the germline V gene, CDR1 is SGHAT and CDR2 is FQNNGV. The CDR3 bases are TGTGCCAGCAGCTTAGAGGTCAGCTTCCTCTACGAGCAGTACTTC. As protein: CASSLEVSFLYEQYF.

This clonotype was observed a few times. The CDR3, as DNA: TGTGCCAGCAGCATACAGGGGTCTAGCAATCAGCCCCAGCATTTT. It encodes CASSIQGSSNQPQHF. The V call is TRBV28, the J call TRBJ1-5; TRBD1 aligns across 7 bases. Germline CDR1 and CDR2: MDHEN and SYDVKM. The trim removed 6 bases at V and 0 bases at J, leaving 5 bases unmatched. This CDR3 has 15 amino acids. Full variable domain (outside the CDR3, taken from reference TRBV28 and TRBJ1-5): DVKVTQSSRYLVKRTGEKVFLECVQDMDHENMFWYRQDPGLGLRLIYFSYDVKMKEKGDIPEGYSVSREKKERFSLILESASTNQTSMYLCASSIQGSSNQPQHFGDGTRLSIL.

This chain connects TRBV29-1 to TRBJ1-2; D not certain. CDR1 and CDR2 (germline): SQVTM, ANQGSEA. Trimming took off 3 bases at V and 4 bases at J, with 6 bases between the two ends. The CDR3 totals 11 residues. The CDR3 spells CSVDSSYGYTF. Written as DNA, the CDR3 is TGCAGCGTTGACTCTAGCTATGGCTACACCTTC. The complete variable domain, with remaining parts taken from reference TRBV29-1 and TRBJ1-2, reads SAVISQKPSRDICQRGTSLTIQCQVDSQVTMMFWYRQQPGQSLTLIATANQGSEATYESGFVIDKFPISRPNLTFSTLTVSNMSPEDSSIYLCSVDSSYGYTFGSGTRLTVV.

V gene TRBV4-2 combines with J gene TRBJ1-6; 9 nucleotides match TRBD1. V lost 2 bases, J lost 8 bases, and 1 base stayed unmatched. Germline-derived CDR1 and CDR2 are LGHNA and YNFKEQ. There are 14 residues in the CDR3. The CDR3 DNA reads TGTGCCAGCAGCCAACGGGACAGGGATTCACCCCTCCACTTT. It yields the protein CASSQRDRDSPLHF.

The V and J genes are TRBV20-1 and TRBJ1-6; unclear D gene. The CDR3 contains 13 residues. Between the trimmed V and J ends, which lost 5 bases and 5 bases, there was a span of 10 bases. CDR1 DFQATT and CDR2 SNEGSKA come from the germline V gene (reference sequence). As DNA, the CDR3 is TGCAGTGCTCCCACTGGGGATAATTCACCCCTCCACTTT. It translates to CSAPTGDNSPLHF.

The CDR3 bases are TGTGCCAGCAGCAGACAGAGCCAAGAGACCCAGTACTTC. This codes for CASSRQSQETQYF. The gene calls are TRBV12-3 or TRBV12-4 and TRBJ2-5; the D gene is possibly TRBD1 (5 bases). CDR3 size: 13 residues. V was pared by 6 bases and J by 1 base, with 9 bases between.

The rearrangement joins TRBV4-3 to TRBJ1-1; TRBD1 is a possible D gene (6 bases). Germline V gene lookup returns CDR1 LGHNA and CDR2 YSLEER. The CDR3 runs 18 residues. V dropped 3 bases and J dropped 0 bases, with 20 bases sitting between them. The chain's CDR3 is CASSQRIPQGFMNTEAFF. In DNA, the CDR3 is TGCGCCAGCAGCCAGAGAATACCCCAGGGGTTCATGAACACTGAAGCTTTCTTT.

This clonotype was counted only a few times. The chain joins TRBV19 to TRBJ1-2; TRBD1 agrees at 8 bases. The CDR3 is 13 amino acids. Trimming removed 10 bases from V and 4 bases from J; junction bases left unmatched: 8. CDR1 is LNHDA and CDR2 is SQIVND in the germline V gene (reference sequence). Here the CDR3 reads CATYRTGRYGYTF. Here the CDR3 DNA reads TGTGCCACTTACAGGACAGGGCGCTATGGCTACACCTTC.

The V call is TRBV3-1, the J call TRBJ1-4; 10 nucleotides agree with TRBD1. Germline values: CDR1 LGHDT, CDR2 YNNKEL (reference sequence). J was trimmed by 7 bases and V by 4 bases; bases with no gene match: 3. The CDR3 length is 14 residues. The CDR3 protein is CASSPWTGGEKLFF. DNA for the CDR3: TGTGCCAGCAGCCCATGGACAGGGGGTGAAAAACTGTTTTTT.

The rearrangement joins TRBV2 to TRBJ1-2, with D perhaps matching TRBD1 (6 bases). This CDR3 region has 16 residues. The germline V gene has CDR1 SNHLY and CDR2 FYNNEI. Deletions cut 5 bases from V and 3 bases from J, with 19 bases between. CDR3 region: CASSPDSALPDYGYTF. The CDR3 bases are TGTGCCAGCAGTCCGGACAGTGCCCTCCCGGACTATGGCTACACCTTC.

In DNA form, the CDR3 reads TGCAGTGCTAGGGGGGACCATGGCTACACCTTC. Residues: CSARGDHGYTF. The chain links TRBV20-1 to TRBJ1-2; D is perhaps TRBD1 (5 bases). Germline V gene data show CDR1 as DFQATT and CDR2 as SNEGSKA (reference sequence). Trimming removed 3 bases from V and 6 bases from J, with 8 bases in between. This CDR3 has 11 amino acids.

The chain carries TRBV19 and TRBJ2-7; 9 bases agree with TRBD1. The CDR3 spans 15 residues. Looked up from germline, CDR1 is LNHDA and CDR2 is SQIVND (reference sequence). The V gene end was trimmed by 7 bases and the J gene end by 0 bases; junction bases not matched to a gene: 7. For the CDR3, the DNA is TGTGCCAGTACCAAGACAGGGGGAATCTCCTACGAGCAGTACTTC. This encodes CASTKTGGISYEQYF.

This clonotype came up a few times. DNA for the CDR3: TGTGCCTGCCGAACGCCTCGACGTGCCGACTCTGGAAACACCATATATTTT. This gives the protein CACRTPRRADSGNTIYF. The chain links TRBV30 to TRBJ1-3; D not resolved. Trimming left V 6 bases short and J 0 bases short, with 21 bases between. The CDR3 is 17 amino acids. CDR1 GTSNPN and CDR2 SVGIG come from the germline V gene (reference sequence).

The V gene is TRBV27, the J gene TRBJ2-7; 8 nucleotides align to TRBD2. With 5 bases clipped from V and 2 bases from J, the junction kept 5 bases outside the gene matches. Germline values: CDR1 MNHEY, CDR2 SMNVEV (reference sequence). CDR3 length equals 14 residues. The CDR3 DNA follows: TGTGCCAGCAGTCCTCGGGGGGGGCCCTACGAGCAGTACTTC. Translation gives CASSPRGGPYEQYF.

This clonotype showed up just a few times. This chain connects TRBV30 to TRBJ1-1; D is perhaps TRBD1 (5 bases). Trimming took 4 bases from V and 2 from J, leaving 17 bases between them. Germline V lookup: CDR1 GTSNPN, CDR2 SVGIG (reference sequence). The CDR3 has 15 residues. CDR3 protein: CAWNNPGGSNTEAFF. The CDR3 bases are TGTGCCTGGAACAACCCGGGGGGGAGTAACACTGAAGCTTTCTTT.

The gene calls are TRBV29-1 and TRBJ1-4; 10 bases agree with TRBD1. The CDR3 spans 14 residues. Germline V gives CDR1 SQVTM, CDR2 ANQGSEA. J was trimmed by 8 bases and V by 6 bases; bases with no gene match: 9. This CDR3 is CSVGGGTGEEKLFF. As DNA, the CDR3 is TGCAGCGTCGGCGGTGGGACAGGGGAAGAAAAACTGTTTTTT. The whole variable domain, filled in from reference TRBV29-1 and TRBJ1-4, reads SAVISQKPSRDICQRGTSLTIQCQVDSQVTMMFWYRQQPGQSLTLIATANQGSEATYESGFVIDKFPISRPNLTFSTLTVSNMSPEDSSIYLCSVGGGTGEEKLFFGSGTQLSVL.

The gene calls are TRBV20-1 and TRBJ2-3; D gene ambiguous. Per germline, CDR1 DFQATT and CDR2 SNEGSKA (reference sequence). The CDR3 sequence is 13 residues long. The ends were cut back, 5 bases at V and 1 base at J, with 10 bases in the middle. As DNA, the CDR3 is TGCAGTGCTGCCCTGTCGGGCACAGATACGCAGTATTTT. Its translation is CSAALSGTDTQYF.

The chain links TRBV27 to TRBJ2-2, with 7 bases aligning to TRBD2. The CDR3 runs 15 residues. V lost 4 bases, J lost 6 bases, and 8 bases stayed unmatched. Germline CDR1 and CDR2: MNHEY and SMNVEV (reference sequence). The CDR3 region is CASSSSGTNPGELFF. The DNA of the CDR3 is TGTGCCAGCAGTTCCTCCGGGACTAACCCCGGGGAGCTGTTTTTT.

J is TRBJ1-5 and V is TRBV19; D possibly corresponds to TRBD1 (5 bases). V was shortened by 3 bases and J by 0 bases, with 9 bases between the two germline ends. CDR3 length: 15 residues. Germline lookup yields CDR1 LNHDA and CDR2 SQIVND (reference sequence). Here the CDR3 reads CASSIQGYSNQPQHF. The DNA of the CDR3 is TGTGCCAGTAGTATTCAGGGATATAGCAATCAGCCCCAGCATTTT.

The rearrangement uses TRBV19 and TRBJ2-2; no clear D gene. The CDR3 extends over 12 amino acids. Germline CDR1 LNHDA, CDR2 SQIVND (reference sequence). Trimming stripped 5 bases from V and 4 bases from J, with 5 bases between. In DNA form, the CDR3 reads TGTGCCAGTAGTGGACGCACCGGGGAGCTGTTTTTT. Protein sequence: CASSGRTGELFF. Using reference TRBV19 and TRBJ2-2 for the parts outside the CDR3, the full variable domain is DGGITQSPKYLFRKEGQNVTLSCEQNLNHDAMYWYRQDPGQGLRLIYYSQIVNDFQKGDIAEGYSVSREKKESFPLTVTSAQKNPTAFYLCASSGRTGELFFGEGSRLTVL.

V and J are TRBV7-3 and TRBJ1-1, with TRBD1 matching 8 bases. Germline lookup yields CDR1 SGHTA and CDR2 FQGTGA. After removal of 5 bases from V and 4 bases from J, the junction contained 3 bases not matched to a gene. The CDR3 is made up of 13 amino acids. CDR3 residues: CASSTTGGTEAFF. The CDR3 DNA reads TGTGCCAGCAGCACTACAGGGGGCACTGAAGCTTTCTTT.